This record concerns one T cell receptor beta chain sequence. The antigen is unknown. With V trimmed by 5 bases and J by 2 bases, 3 bases remained unmatched. The CDR3 is made up of 15 amino acids. Germline lookup yields CDR1 MNHEY and CDR2 SVGAGI. The sample belongs to a study of shared clonotypes between healthy human individuals. Deep-level assay runs were performed. Assay: immunoSEQ multiplex PCR; the TCRdb copy retains only in-frame clones and omits some. Among around 530,000 clones, roughly 72% were seen once, and the ten largest hold around 12%. Study-level results: Measured sharing among donors was expected to vary with sequencing depth.

The specimen was PBMCs. The rearrangement uses TRBV6-5 and TRBJ2-6; 7 bases are shared with TRBD1. The origin of this receptor is a woman between 35 and 50 years old in good health. Some clones in this sample may be carry-over from other donors' samples. The CDR3 here is CASSRDRAGANVLTF. For the CDR3, the DNA is TGTGCCAGCAGTAGAGACAGGGCTGGGGCCAACGTCCTGACTTTC.